The clone carrying this TCR beta chain was found once. The investigators sampled blood at baseline, at cycle 4 day 1, and at cycle 7 day 1. Germline V gene sequence: CDR1 SNHLY, CDR2 FYNNEI. The CDR3 totals 20 residues. With 4 bases clipped from V and 2 bases from J, the junction kept 20 bases outside the gene matches. These data belong to a study of OX40 agonist ivuxolimab in advanced cancers. Study-wide background: Under the entry rules, prior anti-PD-1, anti-PD-L1 or anti-CTLA-4 therapy was allowed, and approximately 40% had some.

Assay: immunoSEQ multiplex PCR; the TCRdb copy retains only in-frame clones and omits some. This repertoire shows tens of thousands of clones, more than 85% found once; its top ten account for less than 25%. The starting material was CD4+ or CD8+ T cells sorted from blood, obtained in a trial of the OX40 agonist ivuxolimab. The genes are TRBV2 and TRBJ2-3, with TRBD2 matching 8 bases. This TCR was sampled from an adult with an advanced solid tumor such as melanoma, head and neck, liver or kidney cancer. CDR3 in amino acids: CASSVGSGDSLAGYTDTQYF. The CDR3 coding sequence is TGTGCCAGCAGTGTGGGGTCGGGCGATTCCCTAGCGGGTTACACAGATACGCAGTATTTT.